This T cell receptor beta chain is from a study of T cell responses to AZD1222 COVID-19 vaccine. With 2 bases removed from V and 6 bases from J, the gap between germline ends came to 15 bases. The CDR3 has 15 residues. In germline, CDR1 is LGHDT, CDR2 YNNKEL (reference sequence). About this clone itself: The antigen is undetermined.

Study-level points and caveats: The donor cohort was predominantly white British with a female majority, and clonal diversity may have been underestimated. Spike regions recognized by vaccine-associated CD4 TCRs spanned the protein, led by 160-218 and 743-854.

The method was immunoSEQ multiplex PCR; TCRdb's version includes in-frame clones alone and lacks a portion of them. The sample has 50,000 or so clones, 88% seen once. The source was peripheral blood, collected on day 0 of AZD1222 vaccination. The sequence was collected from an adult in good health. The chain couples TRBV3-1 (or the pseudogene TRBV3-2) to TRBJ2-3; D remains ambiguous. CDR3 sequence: CASSQQTRALDTQYF. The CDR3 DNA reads TGTGCCAGCAGCCAACAGACAAGGGCTTTGGATACGCAGTATTTT.